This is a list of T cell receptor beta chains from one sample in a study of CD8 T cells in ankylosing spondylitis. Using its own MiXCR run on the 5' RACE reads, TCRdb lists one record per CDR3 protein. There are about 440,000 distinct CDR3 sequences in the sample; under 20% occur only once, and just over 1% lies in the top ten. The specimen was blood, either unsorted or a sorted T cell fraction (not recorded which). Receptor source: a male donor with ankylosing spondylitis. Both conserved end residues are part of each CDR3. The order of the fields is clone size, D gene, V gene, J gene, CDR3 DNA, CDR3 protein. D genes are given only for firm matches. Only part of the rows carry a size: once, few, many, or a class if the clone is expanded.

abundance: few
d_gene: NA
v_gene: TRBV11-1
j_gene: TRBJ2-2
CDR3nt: TGTGCCAGCAGCTTACTTCGAAGGGCGCGAGTCGGGGAGCTGTTTTTT
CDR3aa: CASSLLRRARVGELFF

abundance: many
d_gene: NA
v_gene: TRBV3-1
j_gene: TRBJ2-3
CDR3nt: TGTGCCAGCAGCCTGGAAGGTTCGCAGTATTTT
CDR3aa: CASSLEGSQYF

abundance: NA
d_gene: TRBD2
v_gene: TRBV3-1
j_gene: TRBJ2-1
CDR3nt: TGTGCCAGCAGCAGGGGACTAGCGGGCTCCTACAATGAGCAGTTCTTC
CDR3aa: CASSRGLAGSYNEQFF

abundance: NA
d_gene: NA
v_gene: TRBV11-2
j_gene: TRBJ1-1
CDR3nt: TGTGCCAGCAGCTTAGTGCGTCAGAACACTGAAGCTTTCTTT
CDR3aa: CASSLVRQNTEAFF

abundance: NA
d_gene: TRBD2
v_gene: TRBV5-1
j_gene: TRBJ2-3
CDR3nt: TGCGCCAGCAGCTTTTCCTTGGGTGGCGGGGGAGATACGCAGTATTTT
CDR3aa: CASSFSLGGGGDTQYF

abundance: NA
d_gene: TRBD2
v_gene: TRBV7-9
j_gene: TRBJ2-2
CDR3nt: TGTGCCGGTGGGACTAGCGGGAGTTCCGGGGAGCTGTTTTTT
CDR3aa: CAGGTSGSSGELFF

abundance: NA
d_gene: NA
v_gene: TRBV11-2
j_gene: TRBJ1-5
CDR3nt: TGTGCCAGCAGCCCGAACAGGGAGTATCAGCCCCAGCATTTT
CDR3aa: CASSPNREYQPQHF

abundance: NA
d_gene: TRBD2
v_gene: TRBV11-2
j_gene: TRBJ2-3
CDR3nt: TGTGCCAGCAGCTTAGGGGCCCTAGCGGGGGGGCCCACAGATACGCAGTATTTT
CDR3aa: CASSLGALAGGPTDTQYF

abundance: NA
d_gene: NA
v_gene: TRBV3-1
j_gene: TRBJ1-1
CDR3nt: TGTGCCAGCAGCCAAGATAACCGGGGGCACAAAGCTTTCTTT
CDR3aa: CASSQDNRGHKAFF

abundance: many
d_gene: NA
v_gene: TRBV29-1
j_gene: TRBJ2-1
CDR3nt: TGCAGCGTTGGTCCCTTGGGAAGCTCCTACAATGAGCAGTTCTTC
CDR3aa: CSVGPLGSSYNEQFF

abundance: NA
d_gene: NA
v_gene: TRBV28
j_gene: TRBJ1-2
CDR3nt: TGTGCCAGCAGGGGGCCGGGACAATCAAACTATGGCTACACCTTC
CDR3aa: CASRGPGQSNYGYTF

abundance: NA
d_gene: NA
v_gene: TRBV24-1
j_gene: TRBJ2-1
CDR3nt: TGTGCCACCAGTGATCCTACAGTGGGCTCCTACAATGAGCAGTTCTTC
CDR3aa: CATSDPTVGSYNEQFF

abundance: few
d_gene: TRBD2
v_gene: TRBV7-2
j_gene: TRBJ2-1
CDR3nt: TGTGCCAGCAGCCCGGGGGCACTAGCGGGCTCCTACAATGAGCAGTTCTTC
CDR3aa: CASSPGALAGSYNEQFF

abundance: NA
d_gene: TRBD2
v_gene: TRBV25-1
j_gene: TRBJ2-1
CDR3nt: TGTGCCAGCAGTGGGGTCCAGGGACTAGCGGGGGAGAATGAGCAGTTCTTC
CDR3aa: CASSGVQGLAGENEQFF

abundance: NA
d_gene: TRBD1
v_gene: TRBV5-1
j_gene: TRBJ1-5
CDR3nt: TGCGCCAGCAGCCAGACAGGGGGAAATCAGCCCCAGCATTTT
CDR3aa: CASSQTGGNQPQHF